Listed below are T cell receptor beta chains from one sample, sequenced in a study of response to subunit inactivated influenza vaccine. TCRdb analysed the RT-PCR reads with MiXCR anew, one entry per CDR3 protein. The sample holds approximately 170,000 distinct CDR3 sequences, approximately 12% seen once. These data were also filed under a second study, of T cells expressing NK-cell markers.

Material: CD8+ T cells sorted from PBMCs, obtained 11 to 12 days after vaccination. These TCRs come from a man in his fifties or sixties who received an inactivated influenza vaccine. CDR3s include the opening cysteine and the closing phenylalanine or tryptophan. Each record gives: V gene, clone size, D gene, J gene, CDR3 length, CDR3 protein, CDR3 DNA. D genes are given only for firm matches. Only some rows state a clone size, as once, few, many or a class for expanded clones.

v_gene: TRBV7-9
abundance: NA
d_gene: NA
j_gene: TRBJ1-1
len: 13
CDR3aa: CVSSPYRVTEAFF
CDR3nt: TGTGTCAGCAGCCCTTACAGGGTGACTGAAGCTTTCTTT

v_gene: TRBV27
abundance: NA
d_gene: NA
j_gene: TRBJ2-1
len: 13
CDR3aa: CASSLLGPNEQFF
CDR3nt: TGTGCCAGCAGTTTATTAGGGCCCAATGAGCAGTTCTTC

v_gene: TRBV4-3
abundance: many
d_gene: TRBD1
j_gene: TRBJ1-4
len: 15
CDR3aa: CASSRGQRGGEKLFF
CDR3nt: TGCGCCAGCAGCAGGGGGCAACGGGGGGGTGAAAAACTGTTTTTT

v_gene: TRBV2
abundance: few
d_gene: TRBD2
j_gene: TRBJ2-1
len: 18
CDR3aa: CASTDPSLAGGSYNEQFF
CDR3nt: TGTGCCAGCACCGATCCTTCATTAGCGGGGGGCTCCTACAATGAGCAGTTCTTC

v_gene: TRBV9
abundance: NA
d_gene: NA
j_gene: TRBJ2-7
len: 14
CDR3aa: CASSGGGAGHEQYF
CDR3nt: TGTGCCAGCAGCGGGGGAGGCGCTGGCCACGAGCAGTACTTC

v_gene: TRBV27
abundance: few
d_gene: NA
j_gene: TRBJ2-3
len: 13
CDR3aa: CASSQTVLDTQYF
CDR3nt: TGTGCCAGCAGTCAAACAGTACTCGATACGCAGTATTTT

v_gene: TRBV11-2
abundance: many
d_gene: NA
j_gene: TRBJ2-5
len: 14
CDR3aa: CASSARDGQETQYF
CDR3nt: TGTGCCAGCAGCGCTCGGGACGGACAAGAGACCCAGTACTTC

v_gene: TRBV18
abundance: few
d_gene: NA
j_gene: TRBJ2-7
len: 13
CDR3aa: CASSPDDNYEQYF
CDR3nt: TGTGCCAGCTCACCGGACGACAACTACGAGCAGTACTTC

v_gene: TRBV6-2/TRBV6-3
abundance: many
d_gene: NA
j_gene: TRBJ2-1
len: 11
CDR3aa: CASSSMLEQFF
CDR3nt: TGTGCCAGCAGTTCGATGCTCGAGCAGTTCTTC

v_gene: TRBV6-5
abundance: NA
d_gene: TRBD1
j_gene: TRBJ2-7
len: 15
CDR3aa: CASSYGGQGADEQYF
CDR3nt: TGTGCCAGCAGTTACGGGGGACAGGGGGCTGACGAGCAGTACTTC

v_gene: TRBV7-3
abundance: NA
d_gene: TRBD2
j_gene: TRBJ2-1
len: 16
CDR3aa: CASSRGIAGGPNEQFF
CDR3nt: TGTGCCAGCAGCCGAGGGATAGCGGGAGGGCCTAATGAGCAGTTCTTC

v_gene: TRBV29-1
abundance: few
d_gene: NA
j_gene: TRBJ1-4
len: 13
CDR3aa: CSANLGGDEKLFF
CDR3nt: TGCAGCGCAAATTTGGGAGGGGACGAAAAACTGTTTTTT

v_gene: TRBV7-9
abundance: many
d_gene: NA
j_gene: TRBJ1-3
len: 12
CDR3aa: CASTPTGNTIYF
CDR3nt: TGTGCCAGCACCCCGACTGGAAACACCATATATTTT

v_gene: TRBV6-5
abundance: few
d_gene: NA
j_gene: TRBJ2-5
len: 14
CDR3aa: CASNSYGQQETQYF
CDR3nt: TGTGCCAGCAATTCTTATGGACAGCAAGAGACCCAGTACTTC